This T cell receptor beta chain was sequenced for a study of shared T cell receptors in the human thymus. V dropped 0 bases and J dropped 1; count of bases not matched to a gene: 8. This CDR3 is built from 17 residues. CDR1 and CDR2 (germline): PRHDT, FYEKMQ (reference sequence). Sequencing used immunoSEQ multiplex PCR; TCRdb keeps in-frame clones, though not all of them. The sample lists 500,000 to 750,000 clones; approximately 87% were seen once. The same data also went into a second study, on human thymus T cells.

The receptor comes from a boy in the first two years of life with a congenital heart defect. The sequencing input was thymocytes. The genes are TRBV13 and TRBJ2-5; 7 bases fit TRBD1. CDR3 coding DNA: TGTGCCAGCAGCTTAGGATTGGGCCCAGGGGGCCAAGAGACCCAGTACTTC. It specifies CASSLGLGPGGQETQYF.